A selection of T cell receptor beta chains follows, all from one sample in a study of T-cell reconstitution after alpha-beta-depleted transplantation in children. Each CDR3 protein gets one entry after TCRdb re-called the PCR reads with MiXCR. The repertoire holds about 110,000 distinct CDR3 sequences, with about 6.4% as singletons. The material was PBMCs, mostly from graft donor cells, obtained 360 days after TCRalphabeta/CD19-depleted stem cell transplant. The receptors were sampled from a male patient between 2 and 10 years old who had a stem cell transplant for acute lymphoblastic leukemia, so the T cells may come from the graft donor. Both conserved end residues are part of each CDR3. A D gene is named only where the DNA matches it firmly. A clone size is listed for some rows: how often the clone was seen (once, few, many), or a class if it is expanded.

V,size,D,J,CDR3,DNA
TRBV5-5,many,-,TRBJ2-7,CASSLTGYNPYEQYF,TGTGCCAGCAGCTTGACCGGGTACAATCCCTACGAGCAGTACTTC
TRBV5-3,-,-,TRBJ2-1,CARSPRANHYNEQFF,TGTGCCAGAAGCCCCCGGGCGAACCACTACAATGAGCAGTTCTTC
TRBV11-2,few,-,TRBJ2-5,CASSPRAWETQYF,TGTGCCAGCAGCCCCCGGGCCTGGGAGACCCAGTACTTC
TRBV28,-,-,TRBJ1-6,CASSKSSSYNSPLHF,TGTGCCAGCAGTAAAAGCAGCTCCTATAATTCACCCCTCCACTTT
TRBV28,few,-,TRBJ1-5,CASSQDPRDLRQPQHF,TGTGCCAGCAGTCAGGACCCCAGGGATTTGCGCCAGCCCCAGCATTTT
TRBV7-9,-,-,TRBJ2-5,CASSLKPDRDISGDQETQYF,TGTGCCAGCAGCTTAAAGCCCGACAGGGATATTAGCGGGGACCAGGAGACCCAGTACTTC
TRBV9,many,-,TRBJ2-2,CASSAPQRTGELFF,TGTGCCAGCAGCGCTCCACAGCGCACCGGGGAGCTGTTTTTT
TRBV15,few,-,TRBJ1-1,CATSRGASYTEAFF,TGTGCCACCAGCAGAGGAGCGTCTTACACTGAAGCTTTCTTT
TRBV3-1,many,-,TRBJ2-7,CASSVVPYEQYF,TGTGCCAGCAGCGTCGTGCCCTACGAGCAGTACTTC
TRBV6-1,many,-,TRBJ2-1,CASGDGYSYNEQFF,TGTGCCAGCGGGGATGGTTACTCCTACAATGAGCAGTTCTTC
TRBV4-2,many,-,TRBJ1-2,CASSPIGAGGYTF,TGTGCCAGCAGTCCGATCGGGGCGGGGGGCTACACCTTC
TRBV20-1,few,-,TRBJ2-7,CSGASADQQYEQYF,TGCAGTGGCGCGAGCGCGGACCAACAGTACGAGCAGTACTTC
TRBV6-1,few,TRBD2,TRBJ2-7,CASSQTSGFYKQYF,TGTGCCAGCAGTCAGACTAGCGGATTTTACAAGCAGTACTTC
TRBV6-5,many,TRBD1,TRBJ2-2,CASSYAIARGPGELFF,TGTGCCAGCAGTTACGCAATTGCGAGGGGGCCCGGGGAGCTGTTTTTT
TRBV7-9,many,-,TRBJ1-1,CASSFSGEAFF,TGTGCCAGCAGCTTCTCGGGGGAAGCTTTCTTT
TRBV11-1,many,-,TRBJ1-6,CASSLAGGSSSYNSPLHF,TGTGCCAGCAGCTTAGCTGGCGGCTCGAGCTCCTATAATTCACCCCTCCACTTT
TRBV6-1,many,-,TRBJ1-1,CASSDPDRRGAFF,TGTGCCAGCAGTGACCCCGACAGGAGGGGAGCTTTCTTT
TRBV28,-,-,TRBJ2-4,CASSSYNIQYF,TGTGCCAGCAGTTCCTATAACATTCAGTACTTC
TRBV9,few,TRBD2,TRBJ2-5,CASSVATSGRETQYF,TGTGCCAGCAGCGTAGCCACTAGCGGGAGGGAGACCCAGTACTTC
TRBV28,few,TRBD2,TRBJ2-5,CASSGRAGVEETQYF,TGTGCCAGCAGCGGAAGAGCGGGAGTAGAAGAGACCCAGTACTTC
TRBV29-1,many,TRBD1,TRBJ2-7,CSAHVGGREQYF,TGCAGCGCCCACGTAGGGGGCCGGGAGCAGTACTTC
TRBV20-1,few,TRBD2,TRBJ2-7,CSAIGSSSGSYYEQYF,TGCAGTGCTATAGGGTCATCTAGCGGGAGTTACTACGAGCAGTACTTC
TRBV6-2/TRBV6-3,many,-,TRBJ2-1,CASSYGSSYNEQFF,TGTGCCAGCAGTTACGGGAGCTCCTACAATGAGCAGTTCTTC
TRBV9,many,-,TRBJ1-1,CASSGGIGAFF,TGTGCCAGCAGCGGCGGGATTGGAGCTTTCTTT
TRBV4-3,many,-,TRBJ2-1,CASSKGSGSYNEQFF,TGCGCCAGCAGCAAAGGATCGGGGTCCTACAATGAGCAGTTCTTC
TRBV13,-,TRBD2,TRBJ2-1,CASSSSGTVGREQFF,TGTGCCAGCAGCAGTAGCGGGACCGTGGGGAGGGAGCAGTTCTTC
TRBV5-6,-,-,TRBJ2-7,CASALGPSHAYEQYF,TGTGCCAGCGCCCTCGGCCCTTCCCACGCCTACGAGCAGTACTTC
TRBV20-1,many,-,TRBJ2-1,CSAPSRVTYNEQFF,TGCAGTGCGCCCTCGCGGGTCACCTACAATGAGCAGTTCTTC
TRBV6-2/TRBV6-3,many,TRBD2,TRBJ2-7,CASRNPTSGRPYEQYF,TGTGCCAGCAGAAATCCGACTAGCGGGAGACCCTACGAGCAGTACTTC
TRBV6-5,-,-,TRBJ2-7,CASSYGSGDEQYF,TGTGCCAGCAGTTACGGCTCGGGGGACGAGCAGTACTTC
TRBV7-3,many,-,TRBJ1-6,CASSLIQKAYNSPLHF,TGTGCCAGCAGCTTAATTCAGAAGGCCTATAATTCACCCCTCCACTTT
TRBV20-1,many,-,TRBJ2-5,CSARGKAAERTQYF,TGCAGTGCCAGAGGGAAAGCGGCCGAACGAACCCAGTACTTC
TRBV4-3,many,TRBD2,TRBJ2-3,CASSQVPLAGGRATDTQYF,TGCGCCAGCAGCCAAGTCCCGCTAGCGGGGGGGCGGGCCACAGATACGCAGTATTTT
TRBV20-1,-,-,TRBJ2-1,CSAETPSYNEQFF,TGCAGTGCTGAGACCCCTTCCTACAATGAGCAGTTCTTC
TRBV7-2,many,-,TRBJ2-3,CASSLVVPDTQYF,TGTGCCAGCAGCTTAGTAGTCCCAGATACGCAGTATTTT
TRBV6-5,many,-,TRBJ1-2,CASSYYMGAEGYTF,TGTGCCAGCAGTTACTATATGGGGGCGGAAGGCTACACCTTC
TRBV21-1,-,-,TRBJ2-2,CASSKARGFGELFF,TGTGCCAGCAGCAAAGCACGGGGGTTCGGGGAGCTGTTTTTT
TRBV2,few,TRBD2,TRBJ2-5,CASSDLAGEEETQYF,TGTGCCAGCAGTGATTTAGCGGGGGAGGAAGAGACCCAGTACTTC
TRBV4-3,-,-,TRBJ2-7,CASSQDLLSYEQYF,TGCGCCAGCAGCCAAGATCTTCTCTCCTACGAGCAGTACTTC
TRBV7-9,many,TRBD2,TRBJ2-7,CASSLGGGYEQYF,TGTGCCAGCAGCTTAGGCGGGGGCTACGAGCAGTACTTC
TRBV5-1,few,-,TRBJ1-4,CASGPRGMKNEKLFF,TGCGCCAGCGGCCCTAGGGGGATGAAGAATGAAAAACTGTTTTTT